Listed below are T cell receptor beta chains from one sample, sequenced in a study of blood T cells in healthy people across ages. One entry per CDR3 protein, called by TCRdb with MiXCR from the 5' RACE reads. The sample lists approximately 600,000 distinct CDR3 sequences; roughly 50% were seen once. Sequenced: blood. The source of these receptors is a man between 60 and 75 years old in good health. Both conserved end residues are part of each CDR3. The order of the fields is V gene, CDR3 protein.

>TRBV11-2
CASSLSSAGQETQYF
>TRBV4-2
CASSQVGGNTIYF
>TRBV24-1
CATSDSGFGGYQETQYF
>TRBV6-5
CASSYSRGASTRDEQFF
>TRBV5-1
CASSLGSAQQETQYF
>TRBV12-3/TRBV12-4
CASKPGVTDTQYF
>TRBV15
CATSRAHPSGGIGVDYGQYF
>TRBV11-2
CASSQGTSGGLYQETQYF
>TRBV7-2
CASSLGERGEETQYF
>TRBV20-1
CSARPGLAGGQETQYF
>TRBV6-5
CASSNGGGQYF
>TRBV5-1
CASSLLASNEQFF
>TRBV20-1
CSASDPNTGELFF
>TRBV7-9
CASSLDSWGGRYF
>TRBV5-1
CASSPPVGGSGNIQYF
>TRBV5-5
CASSPRAGSYNEQFF
>TRBV10-3
CAIKGPAGGWKYGYTF
>TRBV15
CATSRDQGRVYGYTF
>TRBV28
CASRTTGRYGYTF
>TRBV10-3
CAISVGRTNTEAFF
>TRBV12-3/TRBV12-4
CASSLMEGVETQYF
>TRBV5-1
CASSLNPPAGTYNEQFF
>TRBV7-2
CASSDYRSNEQFF
>TRBV20-1
CSATTGFSDGYTF